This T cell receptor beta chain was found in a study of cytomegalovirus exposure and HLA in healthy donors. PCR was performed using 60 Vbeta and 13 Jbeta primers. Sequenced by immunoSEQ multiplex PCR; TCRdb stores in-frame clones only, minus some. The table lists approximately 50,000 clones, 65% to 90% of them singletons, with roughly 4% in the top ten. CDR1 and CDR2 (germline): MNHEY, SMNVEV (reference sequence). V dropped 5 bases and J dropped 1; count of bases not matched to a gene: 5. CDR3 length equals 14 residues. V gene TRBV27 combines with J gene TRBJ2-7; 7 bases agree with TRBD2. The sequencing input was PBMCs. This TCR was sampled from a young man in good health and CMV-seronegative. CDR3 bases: TGTGCCAGCAGTCCAACTAGCGATTCCTACGAGCAGTACTTC. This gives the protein CASSPTSDSYEQYF.